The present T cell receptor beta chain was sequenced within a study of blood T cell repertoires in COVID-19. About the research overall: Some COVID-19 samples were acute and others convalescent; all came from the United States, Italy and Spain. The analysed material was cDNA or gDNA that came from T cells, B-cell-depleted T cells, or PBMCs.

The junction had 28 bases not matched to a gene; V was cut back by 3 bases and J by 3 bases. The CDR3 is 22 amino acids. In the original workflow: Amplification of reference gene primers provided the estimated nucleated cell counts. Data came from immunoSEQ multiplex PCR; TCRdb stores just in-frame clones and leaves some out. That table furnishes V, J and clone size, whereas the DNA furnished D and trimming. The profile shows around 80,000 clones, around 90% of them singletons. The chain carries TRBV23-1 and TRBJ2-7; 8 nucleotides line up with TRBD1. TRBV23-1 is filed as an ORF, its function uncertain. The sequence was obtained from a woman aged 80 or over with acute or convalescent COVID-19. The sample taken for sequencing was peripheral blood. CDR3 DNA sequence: TGCGCCAGCAGTCAGACCAAATCCAAAAGACCTAGACCGGGACAGGAGGACTACGAGCAGTACTTC. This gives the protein CASSQTKSKRPRPGQEDYEQYF.